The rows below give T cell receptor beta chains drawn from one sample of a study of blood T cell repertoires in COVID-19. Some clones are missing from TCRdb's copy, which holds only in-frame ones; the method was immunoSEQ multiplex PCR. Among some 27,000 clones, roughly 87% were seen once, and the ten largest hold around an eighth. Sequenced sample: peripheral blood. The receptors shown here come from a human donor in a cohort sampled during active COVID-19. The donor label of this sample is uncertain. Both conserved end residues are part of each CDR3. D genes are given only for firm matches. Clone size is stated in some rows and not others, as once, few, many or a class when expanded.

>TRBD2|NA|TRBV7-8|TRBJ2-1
CASSDLAGVDEQFF
TGTGCCAGCAGCGACCTAGCGGGGGTGGATGAGCAGTTCTTC
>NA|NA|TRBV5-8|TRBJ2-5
CASSLSGQETQYF
TGTGCCAGCAGCTTGTCAGGACAAGAGACCCAGTACTTC
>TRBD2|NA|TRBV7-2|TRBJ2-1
CASSLASGGGGSYNEQFF
TGTGCCAGCAGCTTAGCCTCTGGCGGGGGTGGTTCCTACAATGAGCAGTTCTTC
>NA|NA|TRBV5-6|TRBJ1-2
CASSPDSRNYGYTF
TGTGCCAGCAGCCCGGACAGTCGAAACTATGGCTACACCTTC
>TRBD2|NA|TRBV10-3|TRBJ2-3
CATRAGGISTDTQYF
TGTGCCACCCGGGCCGGGGGGATTAGCACAGATACGCAGTATTTT
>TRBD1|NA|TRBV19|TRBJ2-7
CASSIGQGTYEQYF
TGTGCCAGTAGTATAGGACAGGGAACCTACGAGCAGTACTTC
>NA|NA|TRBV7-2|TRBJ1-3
CASSGRIGNTIYF
TGTGCCAGCAGCGGGCGAATTGGAAACACCATATATTTT
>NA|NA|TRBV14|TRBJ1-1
CASSQEAGRNTEAFF
TGTGCCAGCAGCCAAGAGGCGGGGAGGAACACTGAAGCTTTCTTT
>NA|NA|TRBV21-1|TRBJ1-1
CASSKVRRTIEKTEAFF
TGTGCCAGCAGCAAAGTGCGCAGGACAATTGAAAAAACTGAAGCTTTCTTT
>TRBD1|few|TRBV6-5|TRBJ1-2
CASTPGQGAYGYTF
TGTGCCAGCACTCCGGGACAGGGGGCTTATGGCTACACCTTC
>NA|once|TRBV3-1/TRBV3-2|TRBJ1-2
CASSLGGPDYGYTF
TGTGCCAGCAGCCTGGGGGGGCCGGACTATGGCTACACCTTC
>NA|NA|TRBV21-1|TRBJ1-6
CASSKGGTDVSSYNSPLHF
TGTGCCAGCAGCAAGGGAGGGACGGATGTTAGCTCCTATAATTCACCCCTCCACTTT
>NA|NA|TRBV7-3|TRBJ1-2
CASSHGGANYGYTF
TGTGCCAGCAGCCACGGGGGGGCTAACTATGGCTACACCTTC
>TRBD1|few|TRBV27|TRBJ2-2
CASSLRFRGRGTGELFF
TGTGCCAGCAGTTTAAGGTTCAGGGGGCGAGGCACCGGGGAGCTGTTTTTT
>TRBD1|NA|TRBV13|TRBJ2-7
CASSSTGVAYEQYF
TGTGCCAGCAGCTCAACAGGGGTCGCCTACGAGCAGTACTTC
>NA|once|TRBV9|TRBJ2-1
CASSSGVLEQFF
TGTGCCAGCAGCTCAGGGGTTTTGGAGCAGTTCTTC
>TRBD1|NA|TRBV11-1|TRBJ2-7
CASSPTGTGMYEQYF
TGTGCCAGCAGCCCCACCGGGACAGGGATGTACGAGCAGTACTTC
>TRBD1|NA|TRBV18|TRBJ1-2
CASSNMGQNSNYGYTF
TGTGCCAGCTCAAATATGGGACAGAATTCTAACTATGGCTACACCTTC
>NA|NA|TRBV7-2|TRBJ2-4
CASSLRQKNIQYF
TGTGCCAGCAGCTTACGACAGAAAAACATTCAGTACTTC
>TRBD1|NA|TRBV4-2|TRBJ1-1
CASSQQGASTEAFF
TGTGCCAGCAGCCAACAGGGGGCTTCCACTGAAGCTTTCTTT
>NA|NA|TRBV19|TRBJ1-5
CASSLGDLISNQPQHF
TGTGCCAGTAGCCTAGGGGATCTTATAAGCAATCAGCCCCAGCATTTT
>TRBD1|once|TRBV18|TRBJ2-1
CASSTTGLGYNEQFF
TGTGCCAGCTCAACGACAGGGTTAGGGTACAATGAGCAGTTCTTC
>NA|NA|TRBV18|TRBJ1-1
CASSPQGVPAEAFF
TGTGCCAGCTCACCACAAGGGGTACCGGCTGAAGCTTTCTTT
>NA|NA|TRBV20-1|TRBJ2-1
CSASPRGSFHNEQFF
TGCAGTGCTAGTCCCCGGGGGAGCTTCCACAATGAGCAGTTCTTC
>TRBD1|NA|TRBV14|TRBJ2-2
CASSRDRATGELFF
TGTGCCAGCAGTCGGGACAGGGCTACCGGGGAGCTGTTTTTT
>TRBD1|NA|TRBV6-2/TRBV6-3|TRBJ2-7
CASSSLDRVSYEQYF
TGTGCCAGCAGTTCCCTGGACAGGGTCTCCTACGAGCAGTACTTC
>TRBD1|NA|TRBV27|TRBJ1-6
CASSTGTGGTPLHF
TGTGCCAGCAGTACCGGGACAGGGGGGACTCCCCTCCACTTT
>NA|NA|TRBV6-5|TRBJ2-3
CASSYTLGGDTQYF
TGTGCCAGCAGTTACACCTTAGGGGGAGATACGCAGTATTTT
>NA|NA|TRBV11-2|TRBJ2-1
CASSLFRLEQFF
TGTGCCAGCAGCTTATTCAGGCTTGAGCAGTTCTTC
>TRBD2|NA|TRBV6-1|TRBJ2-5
CASSEVDSGGKETQYF
TGTGCCAGCAGTGAAGTGGATAGCGGGGGGAAAGAGACCCAGTACTTC
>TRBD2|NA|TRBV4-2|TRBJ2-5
CASSLGTSGGAEETQYF
TGTGCCAGCAGCCTCGGGACTAGCGGGGGGGCCGAAGAGACCCAGTACTTC
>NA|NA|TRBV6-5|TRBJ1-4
CASSREGSHNEKLFF
TGTGCCAGCAGCCGCGAGGGAAGTCACAATGAAAAACTGTTTTTT
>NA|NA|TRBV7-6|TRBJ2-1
CASSLETGSRHEFF
TGTGCCAGCAGCTTAGAGACGGGTTCTCGCCACGAGTTCTTC
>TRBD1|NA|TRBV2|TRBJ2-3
CASSNRGVTDTQYF
TGTGCCAGCAGTAACAGGGGGGTGACAGATACGCAGTATTTT
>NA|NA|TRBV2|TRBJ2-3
CASSDSLDSFKDVDTQYF
TGTGCCAGCAGTGACTCACTGGATAGCTTCAAAGACGTGGATACGCAGTATTTT
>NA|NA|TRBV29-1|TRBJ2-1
CSVEDPDEQFF
TGCAGCGTTGAAGATCCCGATGAGCAGTTCTTC
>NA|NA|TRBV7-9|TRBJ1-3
CASSPRSSASGNTIYF
TGTGCCAGCAGCCCGCGAAGTAGTGCTTCTGGAAACACCATATATTTT
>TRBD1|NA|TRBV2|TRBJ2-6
CASSFTGTGTSGANVLTF
TGTGCCAGCAGTTTCACCGGGACAGGGACTTCTGGGGCCAACGTCCTGACTTTC
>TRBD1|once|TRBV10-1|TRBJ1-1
CASSMGQGGTEAFF
TGCGCCAGCAGTATGGGACAGGGAGGAACTGAAGCTTTCTTT
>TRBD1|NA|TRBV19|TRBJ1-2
CASAAATGGYGYTF
TGTGCCAGCGCCGCCGCTACAGGGGGCTATGGCTACACCTTC
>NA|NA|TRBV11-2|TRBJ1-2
CASSLGGTGSTLGGYTF
TGTGCCAGCAGCTTAGGGGGAACGGGGAGTACCCTGGGTGGCTACACCTTC
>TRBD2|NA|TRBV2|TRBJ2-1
CASSEARSLAGGKQFF
TGTGCCAGCAGTGAAGCGCGTAGCCTAGCGGGGGGTAAGCAGTTCTTC
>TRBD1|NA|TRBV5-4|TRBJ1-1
CASSLDPDRGFTEAFF
TGTGCCAGCAGCTTGGACCCTGACAGGGGTTTCACTGAAGCTTTCTTT
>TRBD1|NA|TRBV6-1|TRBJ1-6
CASSERDSYNSPLHF
TGTGCCAGCAGTGAAAGGGACAGCTATAATTCACCCCTCCACTTT
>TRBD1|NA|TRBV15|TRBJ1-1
CATGGQGWTEAFF
TGTGCCACCGGGGGACAGGGATGGACTGAAGCTTTCTTT
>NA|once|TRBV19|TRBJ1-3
CASSIRGPRVGNTIYF
TGTGCCAGTAGTATTCGAGGCCCCCGGGTTGGAAACACCATATATTTT
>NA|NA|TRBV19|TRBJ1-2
CASRPGSGIEGNGYTF
TGTGCCAGTAGGCCGGGTAGTGGGATAGAGGGAAATGGCTACACCTTC
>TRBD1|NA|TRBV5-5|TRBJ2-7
CASSLRSGTAYEQYF
TGTGCCAGCAGCTTGAGGTCCGGGACAGCCTACGAGCAGTACTTC
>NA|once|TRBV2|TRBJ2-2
CASSEAGVGTGELFF
TGTGCCAGCAGTGAAGCAGGAGTAGGCACCGGGGAGCTGTTTTTT
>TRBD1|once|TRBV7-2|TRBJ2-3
CASSRDRVRLDTQYF
TGTGCCAGCAGCCGCGACAGGGTCCGGTTAGATACGCAGTATTTT
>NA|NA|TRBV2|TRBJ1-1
CASSQGLNTEAFF
TGTGCCAGCAGCCAGGGGTTGAACACTGAAGCTTTCTTT
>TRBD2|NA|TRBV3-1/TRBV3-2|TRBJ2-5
CASSLGGQETQYF
TGTGCCAGCAGCCTGGGGGGGCAAGAGACCCAGTACTTC
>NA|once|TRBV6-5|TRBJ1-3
CASTTGLGNTIYF
TGTGCCAGCACGACAGGCCTCGGAAACACCATATATTTT